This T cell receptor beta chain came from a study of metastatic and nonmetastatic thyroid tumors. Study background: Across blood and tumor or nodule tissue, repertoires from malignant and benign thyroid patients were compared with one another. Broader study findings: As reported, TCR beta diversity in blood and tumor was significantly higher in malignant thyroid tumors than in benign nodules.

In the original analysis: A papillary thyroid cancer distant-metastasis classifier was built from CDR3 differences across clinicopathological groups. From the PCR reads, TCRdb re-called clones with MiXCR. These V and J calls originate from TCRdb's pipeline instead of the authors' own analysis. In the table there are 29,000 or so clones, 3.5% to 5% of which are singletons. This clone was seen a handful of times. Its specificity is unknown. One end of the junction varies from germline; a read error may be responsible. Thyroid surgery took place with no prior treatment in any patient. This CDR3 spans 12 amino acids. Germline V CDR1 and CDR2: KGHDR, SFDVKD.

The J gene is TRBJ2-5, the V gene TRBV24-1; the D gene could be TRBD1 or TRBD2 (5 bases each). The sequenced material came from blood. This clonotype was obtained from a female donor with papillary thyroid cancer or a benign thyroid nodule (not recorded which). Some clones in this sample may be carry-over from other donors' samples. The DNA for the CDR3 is TGTGCCACCCAGATGGGGGAAGAGGCCCAGTACTTC. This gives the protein CATQMGEEAQYF.